This T cell receptor (beta chain) was sequenced during a study of T cell repertoires in cytomegalovirus infection. Germline values: CDR1 MDHEN, CDR2 SYDVKM. The V end lost 5 bases, the J end lost 3 bases, and 17 bases lay between the germline ends. The CDR3 is 15 amino acids. In TCRdb, the reads were re-called with MiXCR into one record per CDR3 protein. The sample holds about 140,000 distinct CDR3 sequences, 6.5% seen once. The chain carries TRBV28 and TRBJ2-7; D call uncertain. This sequence was found in a human donor in good health (CMV status not recorded). Some clones in this sample may be carry-over from other donors' samples. The sequencing input was PBMCs. The CDR3, as DNA: TGTGCCAGCAGTCGGGCCGGCCGAAGCTACTACGAGCAGTACTTC. Its translation is CASSRAGRSYYEQYF.